Below, 22 T cell receptor beta chains from the same sample are listed, as sequenced in a study of T cell responses to AZD1222 COVID-19 vaccine. Produced via immunoSEQ multiplex PCR; TCRdb's table is partial and in-frame only. Of 140,000 or so clones listed, around 90% were seen once; the top ten hold approximately 5.1%. Specimen: peripheral blood, collected 28 days after the second dose of the MenACWY control vaccine. The receptors come from an adult who received the MenACWY meningococcal vaccine as a control.

The chain has TRBV30 and TRBJ1-4; 7 bases align to TRBD1. In germline, CDR1 is GTSNPN, CDR2 SVGIG (reference sequence). V gave up 3 bases and J gave up 5 bases; unmatched junction bases: 6. The CDR3 is 14 amino acids. As DNA, the CDR3 is TGTGCCTGGAGCCTGAGGGGGCAGAATGAAAAACTGTTTTTT. It is translated as CAWSLRGQNEKLFF. Drawing the rest from reference TRBV30 and TRBJ1-4, the complete variable domain is SQTIHQWPATLVQPVGSPLSLECTVEGTSNPNLYWYRQAAGRGLQLLFYSVGIGQISSEVPQNLSASRPQDRQFILSSKKLLLSDSGFYLCAWSLRGQNEKLFFGSGTQLSVL.

A few counts support this clone. This chain links TRBV21-1 with TRBJ1-5; TRBD1 is taken as the D call from the table, unchecked against the DNA. TRBV21-1 is designated a pseudogene. This CDR3 region has 15 residues. The CDR3 bases are TGTGCCAGCAGCTACAGGGGACTGACTAATCAGCCCCAGCATTTT. This translates into CASSYRGLTNQPQHF.

This clone was detected once. V and J are TRBV4-3 and TRBJ2-7, with D tentatively TRBD2 (6 bases). The CDR3 sequence is 15 residues long. V lost 1 base and J lost 4, with 14 bases in between. Germline CDR1 reads LGHNA; CDR2 reads YSLEER. The CDR3 here is CASSQVAGSGYEQYF. In DNA form, the CDR3 reads TGCGCCAGCAGCCAAGTTGCCGGGAGCGGTTACGAGCAGTACTTC.

V gene TRBV29-1 combines with J gene TRBJ2-7; D not certain. The CDR3 covers 11 residues. The V end lost 7 bases, the J end lost 6 bases, and 13 bases lay between the germline ends. CDR1 is SQVTM, CDR2 ANQGSEA, per germline. The CDR3 spells CSGGVAGEQYF. For the CDR3, the DNA is TGCAGCGGTGGCGTAGCCGGCGAGCAGTACTTC.

With regard to this clone: This CDR3 is also generated by other DNA sequences in the sample. The chain employs TRBV4-3 and TRBJ1-1; D unresolved. The CDR3 is 13 residues long. CDR1 is LGHNA and CDR2 is YSLEER in the germline V gene. Trimming cost V 0 bases and J 1 base, with 3 bases left between them. The CDR3 spells CASSQDRNTEAFF. In nucleotides, the CDR3 is TGCGCCAGCAGCCAAGACAGGAACACTGAAGCTTTCTTT.

This rearrangement joins TRBV4-3 to TRBJ1-3; D unresolved. Trimming cost V 0 bases and J 2 bases, with 8 bases left between them. The germline V gene encodes CDR1 LGHNA and CDR2 YSLEER. CDR3 size: 15 residues. The CDR3 region is CASSQEWVTGNTIYF. The CDR3 DNA reads as TGCGCCAGCAGCCAAGAATGGGTTACTGGAAACACCATATATTTT.

The V and J genes are TRBV9 and TRBJ2-1, with D perhaps matching TRBD2 (5 bases). Germline V gives CDR1 SGDLS, CDR2 YYNGEE. Trimming pared 2 bases from V and 5 bases from J, leaving 14 bases between. This CDR3 has 15 amino acids. The CDR3 is CASSVEWSSHNEQFF. DNA of the CDR3: TGTGCCAGCAGCGTCGAGTGGTCTAGCCACAATGAGCAGTTCTTC. Supplemented by reference TRBV9 and TRBJ2-1, the full variable domain reads DSGVTQTPKHLITATGQRVTLRCSPRSGDLSVYWYQQSLDQGLQFLIQYYNGEERAKGNILERFSAQQFPDLHSELNLSSLELGDSALYFCASSVEWSSHNEQFFGPGTRLTVL.

The rearrangement uses TRBV25-1 and TRBJ1-1; the D is unclear. The V gene's germline CDR1 is MGHDK and CDR2 SYGVNS. Trimming cost V 7 bases and J 1 base, with 13 bases left between them. CDR3 size: 14 residues. CDR3 DNA: TGTGCCAGCACCCCATTGGCCGGGAACACTGAAGCTTTCTTT. This gives the protein CASTPLAGNTEAFF. Variable domain in full (rest from reference TRBV25-1 and TRBJ1-1): EADIYQTPRYLVIGTGKKITLECSQTMGHDKMYWYQQDPGMELHLIHYSYGVNSTEKGDLSSESTVSRIRTEHFPLTLESARPSHTSQYLCASTPLAGNTEAFFGQGTRLTVV.

The V and J genes are TRBV29-1 and TRBJ1-4; TRBD1 might be the D (5 bases). V lost 6 bases and J 14 bases, leaving 19 bases between the germline ends. CDR3 length: 12 amino acids. From germline, CDR1 is SQVTM and CDR2 ANQGSEA. This CDR3 is CSVAYGTGGLFF. CDR3 nucleotide sequence: TGCAGCGTAGCCTACGGGACTGGCGGTCTGTTTTTT.

V is TRBV2 and J is TRBJ1-1; D may be TRBD1 (6 bases). Germline V gene lookup returns CDR1 SNHLY and CDR2 FYNNEI. V lost 6 bases to trimming and J lost 0 bases, with 14 bases between them. This CDR3 has 15 residues. CDR3 residues: CASSVQGHMNTEAFF. CDR3 nucleotides: TGTGCCAGCAGCGTACAGGGTCACATGAACACTGAAGCTTTCTTT.

J is TRBJ2-2 and V is TRBV6-6; D is uncertain. Germline CDR1 reads MNHNY; CDR2 reads SVGAGI (reference sequence). The CDR3 extends over 15 amino acids. With 2 bases removed from V and 0 bases from J, the gap between germline ends came to 7 bases. The CDR3 region is CASSYILANTGELFF. Written as DNA, the CDR3 is TGTGCCAGCAGTTACATCCTCGCGAACACCGGGGAGCTGTTTTTT.

The V gene is TRBV4-2, the J gene TRBJ1-6, with a weak D call TRBD1 (5 bases). Germline V gives CDR1 LGHNA, CDR2 YNFKEQ. The CDR3 consists of 16 residues. V was pared by 0 bases and J by 10 bases, with 16 bases between. In DNA form, the CDR3 reads TGTGCCAGCAGCCAAGATATAGACAGTAGCAAATCACCCCTCCACTTT. The encoded protein is CASSQDIDSSKSPLHF.

The chain has TRBV19 and TRBJ1-1, with D possibly matching TRBD1 (6 bases). Germline loops: CDR1 LNHDA, CDR2 SQIVND (reference sequence). The CDR3 runs to 13 residues. With 6 bases removed from V and 1 base from J, the gap between germline ends came to 9 bases. The CDR3 nucleotides are TGTGCCAGTAGCCGGGGGCCGAACACTGAAGCTTTCTTT. Translated: CASSRGPNTEAFF.

This chain uses TRBV6-5 with TRBJ2-5; D possibly corresponds to TRBD2 (5 bases). Trimming took off 6 bases at V and 2 bases at J, with 10 bases between the two ends. This CDR3 contains 13 residues. Germline assignment: CDR1 MNHEY and CDR2 SVGAGI. CDR3 sequence: CASRADGQETQYF. The CDR3, as DNA: TGTGCCAGCAGAGCGGACGGGCAAGAGACCCAGTACTTC.

V and J are TRBV5-4 and TRBJ1-1; 7 nucleotides agree with TRBD1. The CDR3 runs 15 residues. The germline V gene encodes CDR1 SGHNT and CDR2 YYREEE (reference sequence). J was trimmed by 4 bases and V by 3 bases; bases with no gene match: 9. CDR3 region: CASSSTGARITEAFF. The CDR3, as DNA: TGTGCCAGCAGCTCTACAGGGGCGCGGATCACTGAAGCTTTCTTT.

The genes are TRBV6-8 and TRBJ1-1; weak D call: TRBD1 (5 bases). The CDR3 is 13 residues long. Trimming shortened V by 5 bases and J by 4 bases, and 11 bases separated the two germline ends. Germline lookup yields CDR1 MNHGY and CDR2 SAAAGT. CDR3 sequence reads: CASSGGGGTEAFF. The DNA for the CDR3 is TGTGCCAGCAGTGGGGGGGGTGGCACTGAAGCTTTCTTT.

The rearrangement uses TRBV5-1 and TRBJ1-1; D is possibly TRBD1 (6 bases). CDR1 is SGHRS and CDR2 is YFSETQ in the germline V gene. V lost 1 base and J 5 bases, leaving 12 bases between the germline ends. The length of the CDR3 is 14 residues. CDR3 region: CASSLTGLPTEAFF. CDR3 bases: TGCGCCAGCAGCTTGACAGGGTTGCCGACTGAAGCTTTCTTT. Combining the CDR3 with reference TRBV5-1 and TRBJ1-1 gives the whole variable domain KAGVTQTPRYLIKTRGQQVTLSCSPISGHRSVSWYQQTPGQGLQFLFEYFSETQRNKGNFPGRFSGRQFSNSRSEMNVSTLELGDSALYLCASSLTGLPTEAFFGQGTRLTVV.

This CDR3 is CASSLGGSVILEQYF. CDR3 DNA: TGTGCCAGCAGCTTGGGGGGATCGGTCATATTAGAGCAGTACTTC. The gene calls are TRBV5-6 and TRBJ2-7, with D hard to call. Germline assignment: CDR1 SGHDT and CDR2 YYEEEE. This CDR3 contains 15 residues. Trimming shortened V by 0 bases and J by 7 bases, and 17 bases separated the two germline ends.

The gene calls are TRBV19 and TRBJ2-1; a possible D gene is TRBD2 (6 bases). V lost 3 bases to trimming and J lost 9 bases, with 18 bases between them. The CDR3 covers 15 residues. Germline CDR1 is LNHDA and CDR2 is SQIVND (reference sequence). In nucleotides, the CDR3 is TGTGCCAGTAGTATTCCTAGGAGGGGAGGCGTTGAGCAGTTCTTC. It is translated as CASSIPRRGGVEQFF.

The chain combines TRBV4-3 with TRBJ2-7, with TRBD1 matching 9 bases. Germline CDR1 and CDR2: LGHNA and YSLEER. V shed 4 bases, J shed 6 bases, and the junction held 7 bases outside the gene matches. The CDR3 consists of 14 residues. This CDR3 is CASSRVQGAGEQYF. The CDR3 coding sequence is TGCGCCAGCAGCCGAGTACAGGGGGCCGGCGAGCAGTACTTC.

The chain couples TRBV28 to TRBJ1-2, with a tentative D call TRBD1 (5 bases). This CDR3 is 13 amino acids long. V lost 7 bases and J 5 bases, leaving 14 bases between the germline ends. CDR1 is MDHEN, CDR2 SYDVKM, per germline. The chain's CDR3 is CASMTVSVYGYTF. Here the CDR3 DNA reads TGTGCCAGCATGACAGTCTCGGTATATGGCTACACCTTC.

The chain recombines TRBV6-1 with TRBJ2-2; 12 positions match TRBD2. CDR1 and CDR2 (germline): MNHNS, SASEGT. V shed 2 bases and J 0 bases; nucleotides not matched to a gene: 4. CDR3 length: 18 residues. The CDR3 is CASSETRLAGANTGELFF. CDR3 DNA: TGTGCCAGCAGTGAAACGAGACTAGCGGGAGCGAACACCGGGGAGCTGTTTTTT.